These 23 T cell receptor beta chains were all obtained from the same sample, sequenced in a study of OX40 agonist ivuxolimab in advanced cancers. Method: immunoSEQ multiplex PCR; TCRdb's copy keeps in-frame clones and lacks some. Of 50,000 to 70,000 clones in the sample, roughly 84% are singletons; the top ten hold around 0.7%. This specimen consisted of CD4+ or CD8+ T cells sorted from blood, obtained in a trial of the OX40 agonist ivuxolimab. These TCRs come from an adult with an advanced solid tumor such as melanoma, head and neck, liver or kidney cancer.

The chain links TRBV28 to TRBJ1-1, with D unclear. V was shortened by 6 bases and J by 1 base, with 15 bases between the two germline ends. CDR3 length equals 15 residues. CDR1 MDHEN and CDR2 SYDVKM come from the germline V gene. The CDR3 nucleotides read TGTGCCAGCAGACAAGACTGGCCAACGAACACTGAAGCTTTCTTT. Translation gives CASRQDWPTNTEAFF.

The V gene is TRBV4-1, the J gene TRBJ1-4; TRBD1 might be the D (5 bases). The length of the CDR3 is 15 residues. Trimming cost V 5 bases and J 3 bases, with 13 bases left between them. The germline V gene has CDR1 MGHRA and CDR2 YSYEKL. The chain's CDR3 is CASSDYGTSNEKLFF. The CDR3 nucleotides are TGCGCCAGCAGCGACTACGGGACTTCTAATGAAAAACTGTTTTTT.

Only a few counts were recorded for this clone. The chain links TRBV5-1 to TRBJ2-5; TRBD2 matches at 7 bases. Germline V gene lookup returns CDR1 SGHRS and CDR2 YFSETQ. CDR3 length: 15 amino acids. Trimming removed 4 bases from V and 5 bases from J; junction bases left unmatched: 11. The CDR3 loop is CASSRGDTGRETQYF. CDR3 nucleotide sequence: TGCGCCAGCAGCCGGGGGGATACGGGTCGGGAGACCCAGTACTTC.

The rearrangement links TRBV11-2 to TRBJ2-7, with D perhaps matching TRBD2 (5 bases). There are 13 residues in the CDR3. V was shortened by 0 bases and J by 6 bases, with 9 bases between the two germline ends. The germline V gene encodes CDR1 SGHAT and CDR2 FQNNGV. This CDR3 is CASSLEPGGEQYF. CDR3 DNA sequence: TGTGCCAGCAGCTTAGAGCCTGGAGGCGAGCAGTACTTC.

In nucleotides, the CDR3 is TGTGCCAGCAGCGCGGGGCCCCCTTCCTACAATGAGCAGTTCTTC. It specifies CASSAGPPSYNEQFF. The chain combines TRBV11-2 with TRBJ2-1; D may be TRBD2 (6 bases). V shed 5 bases and J shed 1 base, with 12 bases lying between them. Germline lookup yields CDR1 SGHAT and CDR2 FQNNGV. The CDR3 length is 15 residues.

This chain uses TRBV2 with TRBJ2-1; D not certain. Germline V gene sequence: CDR1 SNHLY, CDR2 FYNNEI. The CDR3 runs 12 residues. With 3 bases removed from V and 0 bases from J, the gap between germline ends came to 0 bases. CDR3 region: CASSDSYNEQFF. Written as DNA, the CDR3 is TGTGCCAGCAGTGACTCCTACAATGAGCAGTTCTTC.

This rearrangement joins TRBV9 to TRBJ2-2; the D gene could be TRBD1 or TRBD2 (6 bases each). Per the germline V gene, CDR1 is SGDLS and CDR2 is YYNGEE. Trimming pared 0 bases from V and 4 bases from J, leaving 13 bases between. The CDR3 length is 16 residues. DNA for the CDR3: TGTGCCAGCAGCGTAGTGGGGGGCGGCGGCACCGGGGAGCTGTTTTTT. Translation: CASSVVGGGGTGELFF.

The V call is TRBV7-9, the J call TRBJ2-5; D ambiguous. This CDR3 region has 16 residues. V was pared by 1 base and J by 2 bases, with 14 bases between. CDR1 is SEHNR and CDR2 is FQNEAQ in the germline V gene (reference sequence). The CDR3 spells CASSLEVWALQETQYF. The CDR3 DNA is TGTGCCAGCAGCTTAGAGGTTTGGGCCCTTCAAGAGACCCAGTACTTC. Drawing the rest from reference TRBV7-9 and TRBJ2-5, the complete variable domain is DTGVSQNPRHKITKRGQNVTFRCDPISEHNRLYWYRQTLGQGPEFLTYFQNEAQLEKSRLLSDRFSAERPKGSFSTLEIQRTEQGDSAMYLCASSLEVWALQETQYFGPGTRLLVL.

The genes are TRBV7-9 and TRBJ1-1, with unresolved D. CDR3 length equals 14 residues. V was cut by 5 bases and J by 4 bases, with 14 bases left in between. Germline V CDR1 and CDR2: SEHNR, FQNEAQ (reference sequence). The CDR3 bases are TGTGCCAGCAGCGCGCGTGAGGGAGGCACTGAAGCTTTCTTT. It specifies CASSAREGGTEAFF. Based on the CDR3 plus reference TRBV7-9 and TRBJ1-1, the full variable domain is DTGVSQNPRHKITKRGQNVTFRCDPISEHNRLYWYRQTLGQGPEFLTYFQNEAQLEKSRLLSDRFSAERPKGSFSTLEIQRTEQGDSAMYLCASSAREGGTEAFFGQGTRLTVV.

V and J are TRBV28 and TRBJ2-7; perhaps TRBD1 as D (5 bases). This CDR3 is 13 amino acids long. The V end lost 2 bases, the J end lost 5 bases, and 10 bases lay between the germline ends. Germline V gives CDR1 MDHEN, CDR2 SYDVKM. CDR3: CASSLLRGNEQYF. CDR3 nucleotides: TGTGCCAGCAGTTTACTTAGGGGTAACGAGCAGTACTTC.

This sequence joins TRBV11-2 and TRBJ2-5, with D perhaps matching TRBD1 or TRBD2 (5 bases each). The germline V and J ends were trimmed by 2 bases and 5 bases, with 12 bases remaining between them. The length of the CDR3 is 14 residues. CDR1 and CDR2 from the germline V gene are SGHAT and FQNNGV. The CDR3 sequence: CASSLSGARETQYF. The CDR3, as DNA: TGTGCCAGCAGCTTATCCGGGGCGCGGGAGACCCAGTACTTC.

The V call is TRBV6-1, the J call TRBJ2-2; 7 nucleotides match TRBD1. Germline loops: CDR1 MNHNS, CDR2 SASEGT. The V segment lost 8 bases and the J segment 3 bases; nucleotides outside the gene matches: 3. The CDR3 runs 13 residues. The CDR3 loop is CASGGQYTGELFF. CDR3 DNA: TGTGCCAGCGGGGGACAGTACACCGGGGAGCTGTTTTTT.

This clone was counted a single time. The chain carries TRBV19 and TRBJ1-6; unclear D gene. The CDR3 has 15 residues. V was trimmed by 2 bases and J by 0 bases, leaving 5 bases between them. Germline-derived CDR1 and CDR2 are LNHDA and SQIVND (reference sequence). In DNA, the CDR3 is TGTGCCAGTAGTATACAGAGCTCCTATAATTCACCCCTCCACTTT. Translated: CASSIQSSYNSPLHF.

This CDR3 reads CASSLVGNSPLHF. CDR3 nucleotides: TGTGCCAGCAGCTTGGTTGGTAATTCACCCCTCCACTTT. The gene calls are TRBV11-2 and TRBJ1-6; no clear D gene. The germline V gene has CDR1 SGHAT and CDR2 FQNNGV. The V gene lost 3 bases and the J gene lost 6 bases, with 6 bases spanning the gap. The CDR3 spans 13 residues.

This clone was observed a single time. The V gene is TRBV5-4, the J gene TRBJ2-1; 8 bases are shared with TRBD2. CDR1 is SGHNT, CDR2 YYREEE, per germline (reference sequence). Unmatched junction bases numbered 12, after V lost 3 bases and J lost 7 bases. CDR3 length equals 16 residues. The DNA for the CDR3 is TGTGCCAGCAGCTACTCGGGACTAGTTAAGGGGAATGAGCAGTTCTTC. Protein product: CASSYSGLVKGNEQFF.

V gene TRBV29-1 combines with J gene TRBJ2-1; D is uncertain. The germline CDR1 and CDR2 sequences are SQVTM and ANQGSEA. This CDR3 spans 15 amino acids. Trimming removed 3 bases from V and 5 bases from J, with 17 bases in between. The CDR3 region is CSVDTTGRQDNEQFF. The CDR3 nucleotides read TGCAGCGTTGATACTACGGGTCGGCAAGACAATGAGCAGTTCTTC.

The chain carries TRBV4-1 and TRBJ1-4; D is possibly TRBD1 (5 bases). Trimming pared 0 bases from V and 4 bases from J, leaving 15 bases between. Germline CDR1 is MGHRA and CDR2 is YSYEKL. The CDR3 totals 17 residues. This chain's CDR3 is CASSQDGAGRNNEKLFF. In nucleotides, the CDR3 is TGCGCCAGCAGCCAAGATGGGGCAGGGAGGAATAATGAAAAACTGTTTTTT.

The chain joins TRBV6-1 to TRBJ2-5; TRBD2 matches 13 bases. The ends lost 2 bases at V and 4 bases at J; junction bases unmatched: 10. This CDR3 has 18 amino acids. The germline V gene encodes CDR1 MNHNS and CDR2 SASEGT. The CDR3 DNA reads TGTGCCAGCAGTGAACAACCAATACTAGCGGGGGGGCGAGAGACCCAGTACTTC. Its protein product is CASSEQPILAGGRETQYF.

A single count supports this clone. The chain's CDR3 is CASSQLGYTF. Here the CDR3 DNA reads TGTGCCAGCAGCCAACTAGGCTACACCTTC. This chain joins TRBV11-2 and TRBJ1-2; no reliable D call. The length of the CDR3 is 10 residues. Germline V gene data show CDR1 as SGHAT and CDR2 as FQNNGV. The ends were cut back, 5 bases at V and 8 bases at J, with 6 bases in the middle.

The V call is TRBV15, the J call TRBJ2-5; 7 bases align to TRBD1. Germline CDR1 and CDR2: LNHNV and YYDKDF (reference sequence). The CDR3 loop spans 14 amino acids. J was trimmed by 5 bases and V by 0 bases; bases with no gene match: 3. The CDR3 sequence is CATSRDKQGETQYF. The CDR3 DNA follows: TGTGCCACCAGCAGAGATAAACAGGGGGAGACCCAGTACTTC.

This chain connects TRBV4-3 to TRBJ2-6; D may be TRBD1 (6 bases). The CDR3 contains 16 residues. Looked up from germline, CDR1 is LGHNA and CDR2 is YSLEER. The germline V and J ends were trimmed by 1 base and 4 bases, with 11 bases remaining between them. The CDR3 nucleotides read TGCGCCAGCAGCCAAGTACAGGGCTCAGGGGCCAACGTCCTGACTTTC. Its translation is CASSQVQGSGANVLTF.

The chain recombines TRBV11-2 with TRBJ2-1; D is uncertain. The germline V gene encodes CDR1 SGHAT and CDR2 FQNNGV. This CDR3 is built from 15 residues. Trimming removed 0 bases at V and 6 bases at J, with 12 bases between. DNA for the CDR3: TGTGCCAGCAGCTTAGAGCCCGGCATGGCCAATGAGCAGTTCTTC. This codes for CASSLEPGMANEQFF.

CDR3: CASSRTGRTTEAFF. For the CDR3, the DNA is TGTGCCAGCAGTAGGACAGGGAGGACCACTGAAGCTTTCTTT. The rearrangement links TRBV28 to TRBJ1-1; TRBD1 aligns across 8 bases. The CDR3 runs 14 residues. After removal of 5 bases from V and 4 bases from J, the junction contained 6 bases not matched to a gene. The germline V gene encodes CDR1 MDHEN and CDR2 SYDVKM.